A single T cell receptor (beta chain) is shown here with its context. What this receptor recognizes is not known. One base away there is no much larger clone; base qualities are not given. This sample was taken from a study of blood T cell repertoires in COVID-19 (dated by TCRdb to about 2020). With regard to the full study: Samples from collaborators originated in the United States, Italy and Spain and spanned both the acute and convalescent phases of COVID-19. The material from the prospective study consisted of cDNA or gDNA derived from T cells, B-cell-depleted T cells, or PBMCs. Subjects who had been exposed to COVID-19, were actively infected with it, or had recovered from it provided the deeply sampled blood TCRbeta repertoires that made up the dataset. The repertoires were released in a freely available public database meant as a resource for research on the immune response to SARS-CoV-2. Samples were obtained from the ongoing ImmuneRACE study (first 160 participants) and from over 1,000 subjects provided by 6 global collaborators. Sample metadata almost always included a de-identified subject ID, COVID-19 status, age in years and sex. Where HLA class I and class II types were available, the types were taken from metadata supplied by the sample provider, not from assay-based typing.

The germline V gene supplies CDR1 MDHEN and CDR2 SYDVKM. Between the V and J ends, shortened by 8 bases and 4 bases respectively, the junction contains 18 bases. From the cysteine up to the phenylalanine, the CDR3 has a length of 15 residues. Kept here is only the CDR3 DNA, which spans 45 bases and is read in frame from base 1. The immunoSEQ Assay, a bias-controlled multiplex PCR, was used to amplify TCRbeta CDR3 regions from genomic DNA. The study's processing was this. The number of nucleated cells in each sample was estimated by amplification of reference gene primers within the assay. Sequence reads were collapsed and filtered to measure the absolute abundance of every unique TCRbeta CDR3 rearrangement. For each sample, productive Simpson clonality was calculated by taking the square root of Simpson's diversity index across productive rearrangements. TCRdb obtained this table from immuneACCESS and retained in-frame rearrangements with V and J assigned. These tables miss some clones; where compared with another copy, unresolved V genes account for less than half of the shortfall, and the remainder is unexplained. That table furnishes V, J and clone size, whereas the DNA furnished D and trimming. The table for this sample lists 150,000 to 200,000 clones; about 85% of them were counted only once. The ten most abundant clones make up 2.1% of the sample.

The paper as a whole reports these results and caveats: How much clinical and demographic metadata was included differed by source and by participant, and the metadata was provided uncurated.

Each collaborating institution followed its own protocols to collect whole blood in K2EDTA tubes. For TCRbeta analysis, collaborators shipped samples in one of three forms: frozen whole blood, isolated PBMCs, or DNA extracted from either of those sample types. The receptor's source is a man between 65 and 85 years old with active or convalescent COVID-19. Sequenced material: peripheral blood. The V and J segments used are TRBV28 and TRBJ1-3; a weak D assignment points to TRBD1 (5 bases agree). The CDR3 region has the sequence CASRLRAYTGNTIYF. In nucleotides, the sequence is TGTGCCAGCCGCCTCAGGGCTTACACAGGAAACACCATATATTTT.